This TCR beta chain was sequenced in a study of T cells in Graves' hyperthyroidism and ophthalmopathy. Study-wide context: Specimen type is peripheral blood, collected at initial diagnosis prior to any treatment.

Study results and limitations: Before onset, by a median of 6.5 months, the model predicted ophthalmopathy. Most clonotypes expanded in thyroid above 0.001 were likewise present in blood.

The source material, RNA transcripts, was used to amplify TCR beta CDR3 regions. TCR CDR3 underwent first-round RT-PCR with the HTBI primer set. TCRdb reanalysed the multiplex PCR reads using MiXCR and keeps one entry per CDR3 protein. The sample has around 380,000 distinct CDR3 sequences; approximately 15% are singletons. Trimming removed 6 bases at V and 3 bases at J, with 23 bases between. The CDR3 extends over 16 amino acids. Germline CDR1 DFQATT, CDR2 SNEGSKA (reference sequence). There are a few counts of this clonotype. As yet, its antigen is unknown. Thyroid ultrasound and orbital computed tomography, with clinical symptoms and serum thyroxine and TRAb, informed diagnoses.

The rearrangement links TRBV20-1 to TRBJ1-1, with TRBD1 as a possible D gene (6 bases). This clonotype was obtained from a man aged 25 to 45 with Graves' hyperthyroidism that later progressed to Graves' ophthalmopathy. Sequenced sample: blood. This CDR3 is CSATYRDFGRHTEAFF. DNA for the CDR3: TGCAGTGCCACGTACAGGGATTTCGGTAGGCACACTGAAGCTTTCTTT.